This T cell receptor beta chain derives from a study of vaccination and CD4 T cells after COVID-19. Study-level information: Vaccinees got either two BNT162b2 doses or two mRNA-1273 doses. The study, taken as a whole, reports: Relatively few convalescent patients were studied; early post-infection timepoints were not included. The great majority, 304 of 307 vaccine-specific clones, proved spike mono-reactive in convalescent patients. Median SARS-CoV-2-reactive clonotype numbers went up from approximately 21 to 38, but not significantly.

Treatment of the sample: approximately nine-day PBMC culture with coronavirus spike peptide pools or control peptides (ViraFEST assay). The germline V gene has CDR1 SGHTA and CDR2 FQGNSA. V lost 0 bases and J 4 bases, leaving 15 bases between the germline ends. This CDR3 is 16 amino acids long. On this clonotype itself: The antigen is undetermined.

An Oncomine TCR Beta short-read assay was used to sequence the DNA from cultured CD4+ T cells. TCRdb re-derived calls from the PCR reads in MiXCR, one entry per CDR3 protein. This table holds 6,500 to 8,500 distinct CDR3 sequences, around 72% found once. The clonotype comes from a human donor who had recovered from COVID-19. Sequencing input: CD4+ T cells from blood, cultured in vitro. This chain links TRBV7-2 with TRBJ1-1, with TRBD1 as a possible D gene (6 bases). The DNA for the CDR3 is TGTGCCAGCAGCTTAGCGACAGGCAGGGGATCCACTGAAGCTTTCTTT. Protein: CASSLATGRGSTEAFF. Looking up the rest from reference TRBV7-2 and TRBJ1-1 gives the full variable domain: GAGVSQSPSNKVTEKGKDVELRCDPISGHTALYWYRQSLGQGLEFLIYFQGNSAPDKSGLPSDRFSAERTGGSVSTLTIQRTQQEDSAVYLCASSLATGRGSTEAFFGQGTRLTVV.